Given below is one T cell receptor beta chain in context. Its antigen is not identified. Time point indicated: pre-sensitization, week 0. Treatment: therapeutic diphenylcyclopropenone sensitization with weekly scalp DPC. The sample belongs to a study of human T cells and chemical hapten exposure. Study-wide findings and caveats: Expanded TCR sets contained significantly more large CDR3 similarity clusters than controls.

MiXCR, run by TCRdb on the RACE reads, gives a single entry per CDR3 protein. The data show roughly 380,000 distinct CDR3 sequences, approximately 5.1% seen once. This CDR3 region has 13 residues. The germline V and J ends were trimmed by 3 bases and 10 bases, with 10 bases remaining between them. This TCR was recovered from a woman in her fifties or sixties with alopecia areata. Some clones in this sample may be carry-over from other donors' samples. V is TRBV12-3 or TRBV12-4 and J is TRBJ1-6; the D is unclear. The sequenced sample was whole blood, obtained in connection with sensitization to the hapten diphenylcyclopropenone (DPC). The CDR3 bases are TGTGCCAGCAGTTTCGGGGTGCAATCACCCCTCCACTTT. Protein product: CASSFGVQSPLHF.